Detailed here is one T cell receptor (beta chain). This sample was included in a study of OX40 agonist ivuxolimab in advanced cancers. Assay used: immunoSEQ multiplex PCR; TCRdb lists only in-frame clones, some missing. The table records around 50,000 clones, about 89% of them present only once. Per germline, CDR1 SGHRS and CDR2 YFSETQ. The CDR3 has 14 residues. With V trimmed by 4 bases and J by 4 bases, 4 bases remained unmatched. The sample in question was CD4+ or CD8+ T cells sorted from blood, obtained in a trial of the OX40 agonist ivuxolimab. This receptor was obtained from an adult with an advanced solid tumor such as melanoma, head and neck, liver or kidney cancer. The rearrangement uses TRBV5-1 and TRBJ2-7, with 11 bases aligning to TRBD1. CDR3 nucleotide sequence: TGCGCCAGCAGCCTAGGACAGGGGGCATACGAGCAGTACTTC. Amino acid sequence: CASSLGQGAYEQYF.